This entry describes one TCR beta chain. This sample is part of a study of T cells in Graves' hyperthyroidism and ophthalmopathy. TCR beta CDR3 regions were amplified from RNA. HTBI primers were the set used in a first-round RT-PCR of the TCR CDR3. TCRdb recomputed calls from the multiplex PCR reads with MiXCR, one row per CDR3 protein. The profile covers 370,000 or so distinct CDR3 sequences, with about a sixth appearing a single time and roughly 26% taken by the ten largest. Diagnosis relied on clinical symptoms, serum thyroxine and TRAb, thyroid ultrasound and orbital computed tomography. V dropped 10 bases and J dropped 5 bases, with 21 bases sitting between them. The CDR3 runs 14 residues. The germline gives CDR1 ENHRY, CDR2 SYGVKD.

This clonotype was obtained from a woman aged 18-29 years with Graves' hyperthyroidism that later progressed to Graves' ophthalmopathy. The V gene is TRBV10-3, the J gene TRBJ2-7; perhaps D is TRBD1 or TRBD2 (6 bases each). Source material: blood. CDR3 coding DNA: TGTGCCACAGGACGGGGGCAGGGAGCGGACGAGCAGTACTTC. Translation: CATGRGQGADEQYF.